Listed here are 26 T cell receptor beta chains from one sample, sequenced in a study of blood T cell repertoires in COVID-19. Profiled with immunoSEQ multiplex PCR; TCRdb holds only in-frame clones, not every one. This table holds fewer than 80,000 clones, more than 65% found once. Sequenced sample: peripheral blood. The source of these receptors is a human donor in a cohort sampled during active COVID-19.

The V and J genes are TRBV11-3 and TRBJ1-5; 10 bases are shared with TRBD1. Germline CDR1 reads SGHNT; CDR2 reads YENEEA. The CDR3 sequence is 20 residues long. The V segment lost 6 bases and the J segment 0 bases; nucleotides outside the gene matches: 17. This CDR3 is CASSWEPGTGEKYSNQPQHF. DNA of the CDR3: TGTGCCAGCAGTTGGGAACCCGGGACAGGGGAAAAGTATAGCAATCAGCCCCAGCATTTT.

The V and J genes are TRBV3-1 (or the pseudogene TRBV3-2) and TRBJ2-5; 7 bases fit TRBD2. Germline-derived CDR1 and CDR2 are LGHDT and YNNKEL (reference sequence). This CDR3 has 14 residues. V shed 4 bases and J 4 bases; nucleotides not matched to a gene: 6. CDR3 coding DNA: TGTGCCAGCAGCCGTGAGGGAGGGGCAGAGACCCAGTACTTC. It yields the protein CASSREGGAETQYF.

This clone occurred a few times. V is TRBV5-1 and J is TRBJ2-1, with 14 bases identical to TRBD2. With 3 bases clipped from V and 6 bases from J, the junction kept 14 bases outside the gene matches. CDR1 and CDR2 from the germline V gene are SGHRS and YFSETQ. The CDR3 spans 19 residues. The CDR3 bases are TGCGCCAGCAGCTCCGCCCCGACTAGCGGGGGGGCCGGTGGCAATGAGCAGTTCTTC. Translated: CASSSAPTSGGAGGNEQFF.

The chain carries TRBV19 and TRBJ2-5; 9 positions match TRBD2. The ends lost 5 bases at V and 6 bases at J; junction bases unmatched: 10. CDR1 is LNHDA and CDR2 is SQIVND in the germline V gene (reference sequence). This CDR3 is 15 amino acids long. In DNA, the CDR3 is TGTGCCAGTAGTTTCGGCGGCGGGGGGGGAAAGACCCAGTACTTC. This codes for CASSFGGGGGKTQYF. The full variable domain, completed using reference TRBV19 and TRBJ2-5, is DGGITQSPKYLFRKEGQNVTLSCEQNLNHDAMYWYRQDPGQGLRLIYYSQIVNDFQKGDIAEGYSVSREKKESFPLTVTSAQKNPTAFYLCASSFGGGGGKTQYFGPGTRLLVL.

Only a few counts were recorded for this clone. Distinct nucleotide sequences in the sample also encode this CDR3. The chain combines TRBV4-1 with TRBJ1-1, with TRBD1 matching over 7 bases. J lost 1 base, V lost 1 base, and 3 bases had no gene match. CDR3 length: 15 amino acids. CDR1 is MGHRA, CDR2 YSYEKL, per germline. CDR3 coding DNA: TGCGCCAGCAGCCAAGCCGACAGGGCGAACACTGAAGCTTTCTTT. Translation gives CASSQADRANTEAFF.

The chain has TRBV4-2 and TRBJ2-3, with a possible D match to TRBD2 (6 bases). Germline lookup yields CDR1 LGHNA and CDR2 YNFKEQ. The CDR3 is 15 residues long. Trimming removed 1 base from V and 6 bases from J, with 14 bases in between. CDR3 loop: CASSQGQASGDTQYF. The CDR3 coding sequence is TGTGCCAGCAGCCAAGGGCAGGCGAGCGGGGATACGCAGTATTTT.

The chain has TRBV3-1 (or the pseudogene TRBV3-2) and TRBJ1-2, with D tentatively TRBD1 (6 bases). The ends were cut back, 5 bases at V and 0 bases at J, with 10 bases in the middle. Germline CDR1 reads LGHDT; CDR2 reads YNNKEL (reference sequence). The CDR3 totals 14 residues. CDR3 residues: CASSSRGANYGYTF. DNA for the CDR3: TGTGCCAGCAGCAGCAGGGGAGCTAACTATGGCTACACCTTC.

This chain uses TRBV30 with TRBJ2-5; possible D gene TRBD1, 6 bases. The CDR3 is 13 amino acids. V lost 2 bases and J lost 1, with 8 bases in between. Germline-derived CDR1 and CDR2 are GTSNPN and SVGIG (reference sequence). CDR3 sequence (DNA): TGTGCCTGGAGTTTGGGGGCCCAAGAGACCCAGTACTTC. It yields the protein CAWSLGAQETQYF.

This clone was observed a handful of times. The V call is TRBV6-1, the J call TRBJ1-1, with 7 bases aligning to TRBD1. The V gene end was trimmed by 2 bases and the J gene end by 4 bases; junction bases not matched to a gene: 1. The CDR3 sequence is 13 residues long. Germline CDR1 MNHNS, CDR2 SASEGT. CDR3 region: CASSENRGTEAFF. CDR3 in DNA: TGTGCCAGCAGTGAAAACAGGGGCACTGAAGCTTTCTTT.

The chain is built from TRBV3-1 (or the pseudogene TRBV3-2) and TRBJ2-7; 9 nucleotides match TRBD1. J gave up 4 bases and V 3 bases, and 4 bases lay outside the gene matches. The CDR3 is 14 amino acids. Germline V CDR1 and CDR2: LGHDT, YNNKEL (reference sequence). CDR3 in DNA: TGTGCCAGCAGCCACACTGGGACAGGGTACGAGCAGTACTTC. Protein sequence: CASSHTGTGYEQYF.

The chain joins TRBV6-5 to TRBJ1-1; D remains unclear. Trimming pared 5 bases from V and 1 base from J, leaving 14 bases between. The CDR3 loop spans 15 amino acids. Germline V lookup: CDR1 MNHEY, CDR2 SVGAGI. CDR3 loop: CASSPSSPGNTEAFF. The CDR3 DNA reads TGTGCCAGCAGTCCGAGTTCCCCAGGGAACACTGAAGCTTTCTTT.

The rearrangement joins TRBV7-9 to TRBJ1-1, with TRBD1 matching over 9 bases. With 7 bases clipped from V and 5 bases from J, the junction kept 8 bases outside the gene matches. CDR3 length equals 14 residues. CDR1 SEHNR and CDR2 FQNEAQ come from the germline V gene (reference sequence). The CDR3 nucleotides are TGTGCCAGCATCAAACAGGGGGCGCGGACTGAAGCTTTCTTT. Residues: CASIKQGARTEAFF.

The rearrangement uses TRBV5-1 and TRBJ2-1; TRBD2 agrees at 8 bases. The CDR3 is 16 residues long. Germline CDR1 reads SGHRS; CDR2 reads YFSETQ. Trimming cost V 5 bases and J 0 bases; bases outside gene matches: 7. This CDR3 reads CASRAGSGNSYNEQFF. The CDR3 DNA sequence: TGCGCCAGCAGGGCGGGTAGCGGGAACTCCTACAATGAGCAGTTCTTC.

This clone was found many times. The chain carries TRBV5-1 and TRBJ2-5; D uncertain. Trimming shortened V by 1 base and J by 0 bases, and 13 bases separated the two germline ends. The CDR3 sequence is 16 residues long. Germline-derived CDR1 and CDR2 are SGHRS and YFSETQ. CDR3 sequence (DNA): TGCGCCAGCAGCTTGTCCCCTACTTTGTACCAAGAGACCCAGTACTTC. Its translation is CASSLSPTLYQETQYF. Complete variable domain (other parts from reference TRBV5-1 and TRBJ2-5): KAGVTQTPRYLIKTRGQQVTLSCSPISGHRSVSWYQQTPGQGLQFLFEYFSETQRNKGNFPGRFSGRQFSNSRSEMNVSTLELGDSALYLCASSLSPTLYQETQYFGPGTRLLVL.

This clone appeared once. V is TRBV6-2 or TRBV6-3 and J is TRBJ2-3; 9 positions agree with TRBD2. Germline CDR1 and CDR2: MNHEY and SVGEGT. The length of the CDR3 is 17 residues. V lost 2 bases, J lost 6 bases, and 12 bases stayed unmatched. The CDR3 DNA reads as TGTGCCAGCAGTTACCCCCCGGCGGGACTAGCTGGCGATACGCAGTATTTT. Protein product: CASSYPPAGLAGDTQYF.

This chain joins TRBV6-5 and TRBJ2-5, with a weak D call TRBD2 (7 bases). V lost 1 base and J lost 4, with 13 bases in between. The CDR3 is 15 amino acids. Germline CDR1 reads MNHEY; CDR2 reads SVGAGI. CDR3 bases: TGTGCCAGCAGTTACTTTGGGGGGGGCGCAGAGACCCAGTACTTC. It is translated as CASSYFGGGAETQYF.

The chain combines TRBV28 with TRBJ2-7; 8 bases fit TRBD2. In germline, CDR1 is MDHEN, CDR2 SYDVKM. The CDR3 has 16 amino acids. V was clipped by 3 bases and J by 6 bases; unmatched bases: 13. The CDR3: CASSFGGAVRLSEQYF. CDR3 DNA: TGTGCCAGCAGTTTCGGGGGGGCCGTGCGGCTCTCCGAGCAGTACTTC. Full variable domain (outside the CDR3, taken from reference TRBV28 and TRBJ2-7): DVKVTQSSRYLVKRTGEKVFLECVQDMDHENMFWYRQDPGLGLRLIYFSYDVKMKEKGDIPEGYSVSREKKERFSLILESASTNQTSMYLCASSFGGAVRLSEQYFGPGTRLTVT.

This clone was counted a few times. V and J are TRBV20-1 and TRBJ1-2; D gene unclear. V was clipped by 5 bases and J by 7 bases, with 11 bases between them. CDR3 length: 11 amino acids. Germline V gives CDR1 DFQATT, CDR2 SNEGSKA (reference sequence). CDR3 sequence reads: CSAQEVAGYTF. CDR3 nucleotides: TGCAGTGCTCAAGAGGTTGCTGGCTACACCTTC.

Notes on this clone: The DNA is left out, because the CDR3 cannot be placed on it with certainty; the CDR3 is given as TCRdb lists it. The chain has TRBV20-1 and TRBJ1-1; TRBD1 reflects the table's D call only, with no check against the DNA. Germline CDR1 and CDR2: DFQATT and SNEGSKA (reference sequence). The CDR3 has 10 amino acids, counting both end residues. CDR3 protein: CSARVGQGIF.

Written as DNA, the CDR3 is TGCGCCAGCAGCTTGAGCCCCCTCGGGGGCACAGATACGCAGTATTTT. It codes for CASSLSPLGGTDTQYF. V is TRBV5-1 and J is TRBJ2-3; possible D gene TRBD2, 5 bases. Trimming removed 1 base at V and 1 base at J, with 13 bases between. There are 16 residues in the CDR3. The V gene's germline CDR1 is SGHRS and CDR2 YFSETQ.

The chain couples TRBV28 to TRBJ1-2, with no clear D. The CDR3 has 14 residues. Trimming left V 3 bases short and J 7 bases short, with 15 bases between. CDR1 and CDR2 from the germline V gene are MDHEN and SYDVKM. As DNA, the CDR3 is TGTGCCAGCAGTTTTACAGAAGGCAAATCTGGCTACACCTTC. Protein: CASSFTEGKSGYTF.

This clone was picked up one time. The chain employs TRBV7-9 and TRBJ2-4; no reliable D call. V shed 3 bases and J shed 0 bases, with 12 bases lying between them. CDR1 SEHNR and CDR2 FQNEAQ come from the germline V gene (reference sequence). The CDR3 loop spans 16 amino acids. Written as DNA, the CDR3 is TGTGCCAGCAGCTTTTATCTGGGCATAGCCAAAAACATTCAGTACTTC. It is translated as CASSFYLGIAKNIQYF.

This chain uses TRBV4-1 with TRBJ2-7; TRBD2 agrees at 14 bases. The CDR3 loop spans 15 amino acids. From germline, CDR1 is MGHRA and CDR2 YSYEKL. With 4 bases clipped from V and 3 bases from J, the junction kept 2 bases outside the gene matches. The CDR3 DNA reads TGCGCCAGCAGCCGGGGGACTAGCGGGGGCTACGAGCAGTACTTC. Its protein product is CASSRGTSGGYEQYF.

The V gene is TRBV5-4, the J gene TRBJ1-2; 9 bases align to TRBD1. V dropped 0 bases and J dropped 4; count of bases not matched to a gene: 7. Per the germline V gene, CDR1 is SGHNT and CDR2 is YYREEE (reference sequence). The CDR3 length is 16 residues. DNA of the CDR3: TGTGCCAGCAGCTTGGCCACAGGGGGCGTAATCTATGGCTACACCTTC. It codes for CASSLATGGVIYGYTF.

The chain recombines TRBV6-5 with TRBJ2-7, with 9 bases identical to TRBD1. The germline gives CDR1 MNHEY, CDR2 SVGAGI. The CDR3 is 13 residues long. Unmatched junction bases numbered 5, after V lost 6 bases and J lost 5 bases. CDR3 nucleotide sequence: TGTGCCAGCAGGGGACAGGGTCGCGACGAGCAGTACTTC. It specifies CASRGQGRDEQYF.

The CDR3 loop is CASMSGGLDEQFF. CDR3 bases: TGTGCCAGTATGAGCGGGGGACTGGATGAGCAGTTCTTC. The chain combines TRBV6-5 with TRBJ2-1, with 8 bases aligning to TRBD2. The CDR3 consists of 13 residues. Germline values: CDR1 MNHEY, CDR2 SVGAGI. Trimming cost V 9 bases and J 8 bases; bases outside gene matches: 9.